Below are 6 T cell receptor beta chains sequenced from a single sample in a study of cytomegalovirus exposure and HLA in healthy donors. Some clones are missing from TCRdb's copy, which holds only in-frame ones; the method was immunoSEQ multiplex PCR. The table includes 150,000 to 200,000 clones, roughly 84% detected once. Sequences were obtained from PBMCs. Source of these receptors: a young man in good health and CMV-seropositive.

The rearrangement uses TRBV30 and TRBJ2-1; possible D gene TRBD2, 6 bases. V was pared by 0 bases and J by 7 bases, with 16 bases between. CDR1 GTSNPN and CDR2 SVGIG come from the germline V gene (reference sequence). The CDR3 is 15 amino acids. CDR3 sequence reads: CAWSVQRLATNEQFF. CDR3 coding DNA: TGTGCCTGGAGTGTACAGCGGCTAGCGACAAATGAGCAGTTCTTC. Supplemented by reference TRBV30 and TRBJ2-1, the full variable domain reads SQTIHQWPATLVQPVGSPLSLECTVEGTSNPNLYWYRQAAGRGLQLLFYSVGIGQISSEVPQNLSASRPQDRQFILSSKKLLLSDSGFYLCAWSVQRLATNEQFFGPGTRLTVL.

The V gene is TRBV5-4, the J gene TRBJ2-3, with TRBD2 matching over 7 bases. The CDR3 has 13 residues. Germline trimming cut 5 bases from V and 7 bases from J; bases unmatched to any gene: 7. Looked up from germline, CDR1 is SGHNT and CDR2 is YYREEE (reference sequence). CDR3 region: CASRSGEGNTQYF. CDR3 coding DNA: TGTGCCAGCAGAAGTGGGGAGGGGAATACGCAGTATTTT.

The chain uses TRBV7-9 and TRBJ1-2, with 7 bases aligning to TRBD1. V shed 6 bases, J shed 3 bases, and the junction held 7 bases outside the gene matches. Germline CDR1 and CDR2: SEHNR and FQNEAQ (reference sequence). The CDR3 sequence is 14 residues long. Written as DNA, the CDR3 is TGTGCCAGCAGTACAGGGGTAACAGACTATGGCTACACCTTC. Translation gives CASSTGVTDYGYTF.

This clone has a single count. V gene TRBV11-2 combines with J gene TRBJ2-7; D is unresolved. CDR1 SGHAT and CDR2 FQNNGV come from the germline V gene. The CDR3 runs 16 residues. Trimming shortened V by 1 base and J by 0 bases, and 13 bases separated the two germline ends. CDR3 region: CASSLGFSLSSYEQYF. CDR3 nucleotides: TGTGCCAGCAGCTTAGGGTTTAGCCTTAGCTCCTACGAGCAGTACTTC.

The chain is built from TRBV6-1 and TRBJ2-6; tentative D call: TRBD1 (6 bases). CDR1 and CDR2 (germline): MNHNS, SASEGT. The CDR3 sequence is 15 residues long. V lost 5 bases to trimming and J lost 0 bases, with 8 bases between them. The CDR3 bases are TGTGCCAGCAGTCCAGGGGTCTCTGGGGCCAACGTCCTGACTTTC. Residues: CASSPGVSGANVLTF.

The gene calls are TRBV2 and TRBJ2-3; D ambiguous. Deletions cut 6 bases from V and 0 bases from J, with 16 bases between. The CDR3 has 16 amino acids. Germline CDR1 reads SNHLY; CDR2 reads FYNNEI. CDR3 residues: CASSLYLMTSTDTQYF. The DNA for the CDR3 is TGTGCCAGCAGCCTTTATCTAATGACTAGCACAGATACGCAGTATTTT.